The TCR beta chain described here comes from a study of technical replicates of blood from a handful of donors. This clone has only a few counts. The length of the CDR3 is 15 residues. CDR1 is LGHNA and CDR2 is YSLEER in the germline V gene. V was pared by 1 base and J by 0 bases, with 7 bases between. Data came from immunoSEQ multiplex PCR; TCRdb stores just in-frame clones and leaves some out. This sample yields around 100,000 clones, of which around 96% are seen a single time; approximately 0.38% belongs to the top ten. V and J are TRBV4-3 and TRBJ1-5; D not certain. The TCR comes from a human donor in good health. The sample was T cells isolated from PBMCs. CDR3 residues: CASSQVAVSNQPQHF. The DNA for the CDR3 is TGCGCCAGCAGCCAAGTAGCAGTTAGCAATCAGCCCCAGCATTTT.